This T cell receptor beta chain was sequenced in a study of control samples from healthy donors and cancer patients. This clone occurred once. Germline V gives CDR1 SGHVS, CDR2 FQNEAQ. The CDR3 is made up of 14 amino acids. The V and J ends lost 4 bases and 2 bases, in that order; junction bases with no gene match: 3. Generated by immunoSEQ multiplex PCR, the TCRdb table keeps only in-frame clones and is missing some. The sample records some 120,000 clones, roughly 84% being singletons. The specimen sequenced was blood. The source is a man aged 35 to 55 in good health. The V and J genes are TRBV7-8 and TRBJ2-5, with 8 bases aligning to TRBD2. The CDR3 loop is CASSYAGGQETQYF. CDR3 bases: TGTGCCAGCAGCTACGCGGGGGGTCAAGAGACCCAGTACTTC.